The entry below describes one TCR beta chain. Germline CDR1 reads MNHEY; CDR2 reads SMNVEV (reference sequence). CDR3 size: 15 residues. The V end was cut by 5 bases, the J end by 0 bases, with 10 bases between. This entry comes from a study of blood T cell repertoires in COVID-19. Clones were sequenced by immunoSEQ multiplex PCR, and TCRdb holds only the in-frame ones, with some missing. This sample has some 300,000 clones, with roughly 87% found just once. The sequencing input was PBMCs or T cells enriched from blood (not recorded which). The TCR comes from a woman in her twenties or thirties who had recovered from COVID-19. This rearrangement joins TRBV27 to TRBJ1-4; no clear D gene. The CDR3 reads CASSLGHPTNEKLFF. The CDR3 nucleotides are TGTGCCAGCAGTCTTGGGCATCCAACTAATGAAAAACTGTTTTTT.